The source of this TCR beta chain is a study of T cell responses to AZD1222 COVID-19 vaccine (dated by TCRdb to the early 2020s). Study-level background: TCR sequencing covered over 230 trial participants: 207 given two doses of AZD1222 and 26 given two doses of MenACWY control vaccine. Trial participants were enrolled by age into 18-55, 56-69 and 70-plus year subgroups, with roughly 160, 29 and 62 TCR-sequenced participants respectively. General conclusions and limits of the study: Because no day 14 peak-response samples were available, the repertoires could be characterized only after the peak T cell response. CD4 TCRs associated with the vaccine covered the entire spike protein, and the dominant responses were in regions 160-218 and 743-854. The 56-69-year group was small, and its depth increase did not reach significance, likely because of low power. Conclusions about previously exposed vaccinees were limited because only a handful of AZD1222 recipients were SARS-CoV-2 seropositive at baseline. Spike-specific TCR breadth and depth rose significantly after two AZD1222 doses compared with day 0 and with MenACWY recipients. Reportedly, almost half of the unique spike-specific TCRs recognized epitopes lying outside the regions that are mutated in the B.1.351 and B.1.1.7 variants. Participants were mostly white British, with more females than males. The authors suggested clonal diversity may have been underestimated.

The sample's time point label, in plain terms: about 28 days (+/-7) after the second vaccine dose. AZD1222 recipients whose second dose came at about 4 weeks and those whose second dose came at about 12 weeks were combined into one group, since spike-specific TCR depth and breadth did not differ between the two schedules. Vaccinee samples came from UK trials COV001 and COV002, including a single-blind randomized controlled phase 2/3 trial of AZD1222 (ChAdOx1 nCoV-19) in healthy adults. For TCRbeta chain sequencing, PBMC samples were collected from trial participants at day 0 and at day 28 after the second dose. About this clone itself: Its recognized antigen is unknown. No per-base quality is available; no much larger clone lies one base away.

The CDR3 regions of human TCRbeta chains were analyzed by immunosequencing. The paper's data handling went like this. Repertoire TCRs were checked for matches against a reference library of SARS-CoV-2-specific TCRs that had been generated using the MIRA antigen-specificity platform. Breadth meant the fraction of unique TCRs that were SARS-CoV-2-associated, whereas depth meant the fraction of total T cells that were SARS-CoV-2-associated. Using the MIRA data, each spike-specific TCR was mapped to the spike region that the TCR reacts to and placed in a CD4 or CD8 class. Log10-transformed breadth and depth values were compared by one-way ANOVA with Sidak's multiple comparisons tests. What TCRdb holds here is the immuneACCESS table cut down to in-frame rearrangements. Part of the clones is not present; checked against another copy, under half of the missing clones reflect an unresolved V gene, and the others are unexplained. That table furnishes V, J and clone size, whereas the DNA furnished D and trimming. The sample table contains 200,000 or so clones; only one count was recorded for approximately 95% of them. The ten largest make up about 1% of the sample.

The receptor was isolated from an adult who received the AZD1222 COVID-19 vaccine. Sequences were derived from peripheral blood, sampled 28 days after the second AZD1222 dose.

The CDR3 amino acid sequence is: CASSSGTLETRGTLNYSPLHF. The DNA sequence is as follows: TGTGCCAGCAGCTCGGGGACCTTGGAGACGAGGGGGACTCTGAATTATTCACCCCTCCACTTT. The V and J segments used are TRBV7-3 and TRBJ1-6; a tentative D call is TRBD1 (6 bases match). Measured from the cysteine to the phenylalanine, the CDR3 is 21 residues long. Here the CDR3 DNA is all that survives: 63 bases in frame from base 1. CDR1 SGHTA and CDR2 FQGTGA are derived from the germline V gene. V and J lose 4 bases and 8 bases, and a span of 33 bases separates them.